This T cell receptor beta chain is drawn from a study of blood T cell repertoires in COVID-19. The CDR3 has 15 residues. Germline V CDR1 and CDR2: SNHLY, FYNNEI. Trimming removed 3 bases from V and 0 bases from J; junction bases left unmatched: 4. Clones were read by immunoSEQ multiplex PCR, and TCRdb kept only the in-frame ones, dropping some. In the table there are a few hundred thousand clones, roughly 87% of which are singletons. This TCR came from a man between 18 and 35 years old with acute COVID-19. V is TRBV2 and J is TRBJ1-2; 7 bases agree with TRBD1. Material for sequencing was PBMCs or T cells enriched from blood (not recorded which). CDR3 coding DNA: TGTGCCAGCAGTGACTACAGGGGATCTAACTATGGCTACACCTTC. As protein: CASSDYRGSNYGYTF.